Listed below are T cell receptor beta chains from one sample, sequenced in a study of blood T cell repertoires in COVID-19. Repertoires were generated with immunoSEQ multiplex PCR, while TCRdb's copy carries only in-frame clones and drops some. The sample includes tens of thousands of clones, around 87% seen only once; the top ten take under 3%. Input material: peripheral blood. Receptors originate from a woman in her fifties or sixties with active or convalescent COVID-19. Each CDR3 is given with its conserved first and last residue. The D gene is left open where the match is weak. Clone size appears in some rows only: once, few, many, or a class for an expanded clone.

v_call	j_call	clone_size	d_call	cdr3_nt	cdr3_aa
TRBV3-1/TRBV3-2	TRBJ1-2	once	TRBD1	TGTGCCAGCAGCCCCAGGGGGCAAGGCTACACCTTC	CASSPRGQGYTF
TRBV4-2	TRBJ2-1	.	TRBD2	TGTGCCAGCAGCCAGGAACTAGCGGGGTCTAAAAATGAGCAGTTCTTC	CASSQELAGSKNEQFF
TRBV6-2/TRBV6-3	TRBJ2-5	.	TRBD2	TGTGCCAGCAGTTCGACCTGGACTAGCGGGGGGGCTAGAGGCCCACAAGAGACCCAGTACTTC	CASSSTWTSGGARGPQETQYF
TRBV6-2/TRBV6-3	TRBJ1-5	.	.	TGTGCCAGCAGTTACCCCCTGACTCCCCAGCATTTT	CASSYPLTPQHF
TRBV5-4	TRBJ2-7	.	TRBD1	TGTGCCAGCGAGGGACAGGGGGTAAGCTCCTACGAGCAGTACTTC	CASEGQGVSSYEQYF
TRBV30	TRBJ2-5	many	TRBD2	TGTGCCTGGAGAACGGGGGGGCTGGAGACCCAGTACTTC	CAWRTGGLETQYF
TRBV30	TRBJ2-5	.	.	TGTGCCTGGAGTGTTTTAATGGGAGAGGAGGGTTGGGACCTCCAAGAGACCCAGTACTTC	CAWSVLMGEEGWDLQETQYF
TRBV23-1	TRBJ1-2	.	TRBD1	TGCGCCAGCACACCAGCCGGGACAGAAGGGCCCGACTATGGCTACACCTTC	CASTPAGTEGPDYGYTF
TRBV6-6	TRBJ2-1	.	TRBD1	TGTGCCAGCAGTCCAGAGGGGGCAGGCCTTCAGGAGCAGTTCTTC	CASSPEGAGLQEQFF
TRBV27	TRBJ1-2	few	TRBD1	TGTGCCAGCAGTCCTTTCCGGGACAGGGTAGACTATGGCTACACCTTC	CASSPFRDRVDYGYTF
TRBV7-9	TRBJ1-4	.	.	TGTGCCAGCAGCTCTAGCGTCGGCAGAGCTAATGAAAAACTGTTTTTT	CASSSSVGRANEKLFF
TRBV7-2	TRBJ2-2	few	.	TGTGCCAGCAGCTTATACCGGGTCCCCGGGGAGCTGTTTTTT	CASSLYRVPGELFF
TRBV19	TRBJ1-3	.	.	TGTGCCAGTAGTATTAGCCTAAGTTCCGGAAACACCATATATTTT	CASSISLSSGNTIYF
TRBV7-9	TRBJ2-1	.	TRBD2	TGTGCCAGCAGCCCTGGGGGACTAGCGGGGGTTTACAATGAGCAGTTCTTC	CASSPGGLAGVYNEQFF